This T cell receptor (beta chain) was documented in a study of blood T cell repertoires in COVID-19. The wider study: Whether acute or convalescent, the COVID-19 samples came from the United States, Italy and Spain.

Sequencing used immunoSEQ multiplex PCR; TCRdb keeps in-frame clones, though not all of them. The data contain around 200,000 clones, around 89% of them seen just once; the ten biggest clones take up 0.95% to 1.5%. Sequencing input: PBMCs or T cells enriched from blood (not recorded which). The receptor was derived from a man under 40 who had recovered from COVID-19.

CDR3 DNA sequence: TGCGCCAGCAGCCAAGATACTGGGACATCAGCTTTCTTT. Amino acid sequence: CASSQDTGTSAFF. This chain joins TRBV4-3 and TRBJ1-1; D is possibly TRBD1 (6 bases). Trimming left V 0 bases short and J 10 bases short, with 12 bases between. Germline V lookup: CDR1 LGHNA, CDR2 YSLEER. This CDR3 is built from 13 residues.